This T cell receptor (beta chain) was documented in a study of CD8 T cells in Susac syndrome. In its sample, this clonotype was seen once. The CDR3 sequence is 15 residues long. The germline gives CDR1 GTSNPN, CDR2 SVGIG (reference sequence). V was clipped by 3 bases and J by 3 bases, with 17 bases between them. Random hexamers were used to reverse transcribe the RNA input (about 0.5 to 1 ug). Amplification of TCR beta CDR3 across 54 Vbeta and 13 Jbeta was performed with immunoSEQ multiplex PCR. One entry per CDR3 protein results from TCRdb running MiXCR on the immunoSEQ multiplex PCR reads. Here the sample spans approximately 230,000 distinct CDR3 sequences, 85% to 95% being singletons. TCR beta from blood CD8+ and CD4+ T cells was sequenced. Patients with stable or active relapsing-remitting disease, all of them treatment-naive, made up the multiple sclerosis controls.

The chain recombines TRBV30 with TRBJ1-2; D uncertain. The source of this sequence is a human donor with multiple sclerosis. The sample was CD4+ T cells from PBMCs. In nucleotides, the CDR3 is TGTGCCTGGAGAGACGGACGGTCTTTTTACTATGGCTACACCTTC. It encodes CAWRDGRSFYYGYTF.